This entry describes one T cell receptor (beta chain). Germline CDR1 reads SGDLS; CDR2 reads YYNGEE. V trimming: 3 bases; J trimming: 0 bases; junction bases outside the gene matches: 3. The CDR3 totals 15 residues. The entry originates in a study of shared clonotypes between healthy human individuals. Clones were read by immunoSEQ multiplex PCR, and TCRdb kept only the in-frame ones, dropping some. The sample carries 2 million to 3 million clones, over 85% recorded once. The chain links TRBV9 to TRBJ2-3; 8 bases align to TRBD1. The sequence was obtained from a man between 18 and 35 years old in good health. Some clones in this sample may be carry-over from other donors' samples. Sequencing input: naive CD4+ T cells from PBMCs. Indicated subset: CD45RA+ positively selected. The CDR3 DNA reads TGTGCCAGCAGCGCTCAGGGGGCTAGCACAGATACGCAGTATTTT. Its protein product is CASSAQGASTDTQYF.